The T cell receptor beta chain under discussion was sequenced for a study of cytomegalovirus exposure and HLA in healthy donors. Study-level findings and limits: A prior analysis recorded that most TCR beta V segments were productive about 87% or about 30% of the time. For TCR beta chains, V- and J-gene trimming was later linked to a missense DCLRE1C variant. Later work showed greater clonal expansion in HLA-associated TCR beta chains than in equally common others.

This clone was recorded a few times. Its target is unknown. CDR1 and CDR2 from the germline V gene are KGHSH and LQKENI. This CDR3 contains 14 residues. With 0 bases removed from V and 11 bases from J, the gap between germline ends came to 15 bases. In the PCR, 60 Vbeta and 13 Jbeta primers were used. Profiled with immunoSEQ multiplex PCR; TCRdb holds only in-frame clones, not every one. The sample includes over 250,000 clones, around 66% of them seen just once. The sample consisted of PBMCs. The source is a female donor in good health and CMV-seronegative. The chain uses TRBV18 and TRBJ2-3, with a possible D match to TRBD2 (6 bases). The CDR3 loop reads CASSPPTGSHVQYF. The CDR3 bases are TGTGCCAGCTCACCACCTACCGGGAGTCACGTGCAGTATTTT.